The 5 T cell receptor beta chains below all came from one sample that was sequenced in a study of blood T cell repertoires in COVID-19. The repertoire was sequenced with immunoSEQ multiplex PCR; TCRdb's copy has only in-frame clones and lacks some. The sample lists roughly 130,000 clones, 84% seen once, with less than 9% in the top ten. The sequencing sample was made of peripheral blood. These receptor sequences come from a man aged 25 to 40 with COVID-19, enrolled during active disease.

V usage is TRBV28 and J usage is TRBJ1-2; D is perhaps TRBD1 (6 bases). Trimming took off 3 bases at V and 6 bases at J, with 17 bases between the two ends. CDR1 is MDHEN, CDR2 SYDVKM, per germline. CDR3 length: 15 residues. The CDR3 DNA reads TGTGCCAGCAGTTTCCCCCCGGGCAGGGGCCATGGCTACACCTTC. This codes for CASSFPPGRGHGYTF.

This chain uses TRBV10-2 with TRBJ1-1; D might be TRBD1 (6 bases). This CDR3 has 13 residues. From germline, CDR1 is WSHSY and CDR2 SAAADI. V was pared by 6 bases and J by 1 base, with 9 bases between. CDR3 sequence: CASSEDRNTEAFF. In nucleotides, the CDR3 is TGCGCCAGCAGCGAGGACAGGAACACTGAAGCTTTCTTT.

V is TRBV24-1 and J is TRBJ1-5; D remains ambiguous. Germline assignment: CDR1 KGHDR and CDR2 SFDVKD. CDR3 length: 14 amino acids. V lost 3 bases and J 3 bases, leaving 8 bases between the germline ends. CDR3 coding DNA: TGTGCCACCAGTGATCCACAACACAATCAGCCCCAGCATTTT. Protein sequence: CATSDPQHNQPQHF.

The J gene is TRBJ2-2, the V gene TRBV29-1, with 12 bases that match TRBD2. Germline trimming cut 6 bases from V and 7 bases from J; bases unmatched to any gene: 9. The CDR3 runs to 15 residues. Germline values: CDR1 SQVTM, CDR2 ANQGSEA. CDR3 amino acids: CSVAGLAGGVGELFF. CDR3 coding DNA: TGCAGCGTAGCGGGGCTAGCGGGAGGGGTCGGGGAGCTGTTTTTT.

This clone was observed once. V is TRBV2 and J is TRBJ2-3, with D unresolved. The CDR3 length is 13 residues. Germline CDR1 and CDR2: SNHLY and FYNNEI. V gave up 5 bases and J gave up 3 bases, with 9 bases separating them. In DNA, the CDR3 is TGTGCCAGCAGTTTTAGATTTACAGATACGCAGTATTTT. Its protein product is CASSFRFTDTQYF. The variable domain in full, with the rest retrieved from reference TRBV2 and TRBJ2-3, is EPEVTQTPSHQVTQMGQEVILRCVPISNHLYFYWYRQILGQKVEFLVSFYNNEISEKSEIFDDQFSVERPDGSNFTLKIRSTKLEDSAMYFCASSFRFTDTQYFGPGTRLTVL.